Listed below are T cell receptor beta chains from one sample, sequenced in a study of T cells after posttransplantation cyclophosphamide. Sequencing used immunoSEQ multiplex PCR; TCRdb keeps in-frame clones, though not all of them. Of around 66,000 clones listed, just under 95% are singletons. Material for sequencing was PBMCs. The receptors here all came from a woman under 40 in good health and a related stem cell transplant donor. Each CDR3 is given with its conserved first and last residue. A D gene is named only where the DNA matches it firmly. Size is omitted from some rows. Given values are once, few, many or a class for expanded clones.

j_call v_call clone_size d_call cdr3_nt cdr3_aa
TRBJ1-5 TRBV4-3 . . TGCGCCAGCAGCCAAGAGTTAAGCAATCAGCCCCAGCATTTT CASSQELSNQPQHF
TRBJ1-4 TRBV4-1 once . TGCGCCAGCAGCCATCTGATGGCAACTAATGAAAAACTGTTTTTT CASSHLMATNEKLFF
TRBJ2-5 TRBV18 . . TGTGCCAGCTCACCCCCGGCAGGCGGTATACAAGAGACCCAGTACTTC CASSPPAGGIQETQYF
TRBJ1-6 TRBV5-1 . . TGCGCCAGCAGCTACCACAGGGATTCAAACTCACCCCTCCACTTT CASSYHRDSNSPLHF
TRBJ1-2 TRBV2 . TRBD1 TGTGCCAGCAGTGTGGTGACAGGGAACTATGGCTACACCTTC CASSVVTGNYGYTF
TRBJ2-2 TRBV19 . TRBD2 TGTGCCAGTAGTATTCCTCTAGCGGGAGACACCGGGGAGCTGTTTTTT CASSIPLAGDTGELFF
TRBJ2-7 TRBV4-2 . . TGTGCCAGCAGCCAAGATGAGTGGAGCTCCTACGAGCAGTACTTC CASSQDEWSSYEQYF
TRBJ1-3 TRBV19 . TRBD1 TGTGCCAGTAGGACAGGGGGCGGAAACACCATATATTTT CASRTGGGNTIYF
TRBJ1-2 TRBV14 . . TGTGCCAGCAGCCAAGACGACAGCTTCGGCTACACCTTC CASSQDDSFGYTF
TRBJ1-2 TRBV7-8 . . TGTGCCAGCAGCTACCGGTTGGGGATGCGCGGCTACACCTTC CASSYRLGMRGYTF
TRBJ2-7 TRBV7-8 . TRBD2 TGTGCCAGCAGCTTAGCGAGGGCGGGGGCCTACGAGCAGTACTTC CASSLARAGAYEQYF
TRBJ1-4 TRBV7-2 . . TGTGCCAGCAGCTTATTGTCGAGGGTTCCTAATGAAAAACTGTTTTTT CASSLLSRVPNEKLFF
TRBJ1-2 TRBV4-1 . . TGCGCCAGCAGCAACCTTGTGGGAACGGCTCAGACTAACTATGGCTACACCTTC CASSNLVGTAQTNYGYTF
TRBJ2-5 TRBV5-1 . TRBD2 TGCGCCAGCAGCTTCGCGGGGGTAGAGACCCAGTACTTC CASSFAGVETQYF
TRBJ2-2 TRBV11-3 . . TGTGCCAGCAGCTTTGGCGGGGGCCTCAACACCGGGGAGCTGTTTTTT CASSFGGGLNTGELFF
TRBJ2-2 TRBV18 once TRBD1 TGTGCCAGCTCACCACTGACAGGGGGCACCGGGGAGCTGTTTTTT CASSPLTGGTGELFF
TRBJ1-4 TRBV28 . TRBD1 TGTGCCAGCAGGGGACAGGGAAATGAAAAACTGTTTTTT CASRGQGNEKLFF
TRBJ1-1 TRBV6-6 once . TGTGCCGGAAAAGTCGGCGACATGAACACTGAAGCTTTCTTT CAGKVGDMNTEAFF
TRBJ1-2 TRBV2 . . TGTGCCAGCAGTGACGAGGGATATGGCTACACCTTC CASSDEGYGYTF
TRBJ2-3 TRBV5-1 . TRBD2 TGCGCCAGCAGCCCCGGGACTAGCGGGGCAGATACGCAGTATTTT CASSPGTSGADTQYF
TRBJ1-5 TRBV2 . . TGTGCCACCTCCCATGGCAATCAGCCCCAGCATTTT CATSHGNQPQHF
TRBJ1-5 TRBV2 . . TGTGCCAGCAGTGAATATGGTGGGCATAGCAATCAGCCCCAGCATTTT CASSEYGGHSNQPQHF
TRBJ1-1 TRBV21-1 . . TGTGCCAGCAGCGCCTTGGACAGGTCGAACACTGAAGCTTTCTTT CASSALDRSNTEAFF
TRBJ2-6 TRBV19 . . TGTGCCAGTAGTGGTTCCGGGACGGCCTCCTCTGGGGCCAACGTCCTGACTTTC CASSGSGTASSGANVLTF
TRBJ1-4 TRBV5-6 . . TGTGCCAGCAGCTGGGCGGAGGGGCCTAATGAAAAACTGTTTTTT CASSWAEGPNEKLFF
TRBJ2-3 TRBV7-2 . . TGTGCCAGCAGCTTGGGTAGCACAGATACGCAGTATTTT CASSLGSTDTQYF
TRBJ2-5 TRBV2 . TRBD2 TGTGCCAGCAGTTTCGGACTAGCGGGGGGGCTAGCTGGGGAGACCCAGTACTTC CASSFGLAGGLAGETQYF
TRBJ2-7 TRBV28 . TRBD1 TGTGCCAGCAGCCCGGGACAGGGGGCCTCCTACGAGCAGTACTTC CASSPGQGASYEQYF
TRBJ1-1 TRBV7-2 . . TGTGCCAGCAGCTTAGCGTGGAGGGGTGGGACTGAAGCTTTCTTT CASSLAWRGGTEAFF
TRBJ1-4 TRBV30 few . TGTGCCTGGAGTCTTTTGTCAGGGTATGAAAAACTGTTTTTT CAWSLLSGYEKLFF
TRBJ2-3 TRBV13 . TRBD2 TGTGCCAGCAGCTTAGCCGGGGGGATCACAGATACGCAGTATTTT CASSLAGGITDTQYF
TRBJ2-1 TRBV6-1 . . TGTGCCAGCAGTGAGTTTAGGGGGAATGAGCAGTTCTTC CASSEFRGNEQFF
TRBJ1-6 TRBV21-1 . . TGTGCCAGCAGCATTCAAGTCAGGGATACTTATAATTCACCCCTCCACTTT CASSIQVRDTYNSPLHF
TRBJ1-2 TRBV28 . . TGTGCCAGCAGTTTTAGGAGTTTCGATGGCTACACCTTC CASSFRSFDGYTF
TRBJ1-3 TRBV15 . . TGTGCCACCAGCAGAGATCGCGGCCCGGGAAACACCATATATTTT CATSRDRGPGNTIYF
TRBJ1-2 TRBV6-6 . . TGTGCCAGCAGGAACAGGGTTCCCACCTTTAACTATGGCTACACCTTC CASRNRVPTFNYGYTF
TRBJ1-6 TRBV6-5 . . TGTGCCAGCAGTTACGGCGGACGTAATTCACCCCTCCACTTT CASSYGGRNSPLHF
TRBJ1-2 TRBV30 . . TGTGCCTGGAGGGCCCCTCCTAATGGCTACACCTTC CAWRAPPNGYTF
TRBJ1-4 TRBV5-6 . . TGTGCCAGCAGCCCGACACCGGTGGGTGAAAAACTGTTTTTT CASSPTPVGEKLFF
TRBJ2-7 TRBV5-8 . . TGTGCCAGCAGGCTTGGGGGGACGTCCGGCGAGCAGTACTTC CASRLGGTSGEQYF
TRBJ1-2 TRBV7-9 . . TGTGCCAGCAGCTTTGGGGATCGTGGCTACACCTTC CASSFGDRGYTF
TRBJ1-5 TRBV18 . TRBD1 TGTGCCAGCTCAACAGGACAGGGGGGTCAGCCCCAGCATTTT CASSTGQGGQPQHF
TRBJ2-2 TRBV7-2 . TRBD1 TGTGCCAGCAGCCCGGACAGGGCTAACACCGGGGAGCTGTTTTTT CASSPDRANTGELFF
TRBJ2-3 TRBV4-1 . . TGCGCCAGCAGCCAAGAGCTATCGGCAGGCCCAGATACGCAGTATTTT CASSQELSAGPDTQYF
TRBJ1-2 TRBV6-5 . . TGTGCCAGCAGATTGCGGGGTAATGATGGCTACACCTTC CASRLRGNDGYTF
TRBJ2-1 TRBV2 . TRBD1 TGTGCCAGCAGGCTCGGGACAGGGGGCGGGGATGAGCAGTTCTTC CASRLGTGGGDEQFF
TRBJ1-1 TRBV13 . TRBD1 TGTGCCAGCAGCTCAGGGGGCTGGGGCACTGAAGCTTTCTTT CASSSGGWGTEAFF
TRBJ2-3 TRBV13 . . TGTGCCAGCAGCCGACCTAGCACTAGCACAGATACGCAGTATTTT CASSRPSTSTDTQYF
TRBJ1-1 TRBV10-3 . . TGTGCCATCAGTGGCGAGAACACTGAAGCTTTCTTT CAISGENTEAFF
TRBJ2-7 TRBV6-1 . TRBD2 TGTGCCAGCAGTGGGCTAGCGGGGGGGATTCAGGAGCAGTACTTC CASSGLAGGIQEQYF
TRBJ1-1 TRBV6-1 . . TGTGCCAGCAGGGACGGTGAAGCTTTCTTT CASRDGEAFF
TRBJ2-5 TRBV19 . . TGTGCCAGTAGTATAGCTGGAATTAAAGAGACCCAGTACTTC CASSIAGIKETQYF
TRBJ1-6 TRBV4-1 . . TGCGCCAGCAGCCAAGAAGGACAGAGGGGCTCGACACCCCTCCACTTT CASSQEGQRGSTPLHF
TRBJ2-3 TRBV7-6 . TRBD1 TGTGCCAGCAGCCCGGGACAGGGGATAGGAGCAGATACGCAGTATTTT CASSPGQGIGADTQYF